A single sample is the source of the 15 T cell receptor beta chains below, sequenced in a study of shared clonotypes between healthy human individuals. TCRdb's table, derived via immunoSEQ multiplex PCR, lists solely in-frame clones and lacks some. Of about 2 million clones in the sample, about 94% were seen once. Naive CD8 isolation took CD45RO-negative cells positively selected for CCR7 and excluded terminally differentiated effector memory CD45RA+ cells. Specimen: naive CD8+ T cells sorted from blood. The receptors originated from a man younger than 30 in good health.

The chain links TRBV4-1 to TRBJ2-5; D is uncertain. The germline gives CDR1 MGHRA, CDR2 YSYEKL. The CDR3 length is 13 residues. Trimming removed 4 bases at V and 4 bases at J, with 10 bases between. The CDR3 reads CASSPTDIETQYF. CDR3 in DNA: TGCGCCAGCAGCCCTACAGATATAGAGACCCAGTACTTC.

A note on this clone: The junction differs from germline at one of its ends, possibly a read error. The gene calls are TRBV4-1 and TRBJ2-7; D is possibly TRBD2 (5 bases). CDR1 is MGHRA, CDR2 YSYEKL, per germline. The CDR3 runs to 18 residues. The CDR3 DNA follows: TGCGCCAGCAGCCAAGATTCCCCCCGTTTCGGACTTTCCTCCGAGCAGTACTTC. This encodes CASSQDSPRFGLSSEQYF.

With regard to this clone: This may stem from a read error, because a much larger clone lies one nucleotide away. This specimen includes other DNA sequences encoding the same CDR3. The CDR3 region is CASSLANTGELFF. The CDR3 nucleotides read TGTGCCAGCAGTTTAGCCAACACCGGGGAGCTGTTTTTT. V gene TRBV28 combines with J gene TRBJ2-2; D is undetermined. V lost 2 bases and J lost 2, with 3 bases in between. The germline V gene encodes CDR1 MDHEN and CDR2 SYDVKM. This CDR3 has 13 residues.

The rearrangement links TRBV15 to TRBJ2-2, with a possible D match to TRBD2 (5 bases). With 6 bases removed from V and 2 bases from J, the gap between germline ends came to 10 bases. The CDR3 is 14 residues long. Per the germline V gene, CDR1 is LNHNV and CDR2 is YYDKDF (reference sequence). The DNA of the CDR3 is TGTGCCACCAGTTCCGGGGAAAACACCGGGGAGCTGTTTTTT. Translation gives CATSSGENTGELFF.

This sequence joins TRBV13 and TRBJ2-3, with 12 bases fitting TRBD2. Germline CDR1 PRHDT, CDR2 FYEKMQ (reference sequence). The CDR3 totals 18 residues. V lost 4 bases and J lost 2; bases outside the gene matches: 10. As DNA, the CDR3 is TGTGCCAGCAGCTCTTCGGGACTAGCGGGCACAACCACAGATACGCAGTATTTT. Residues: CASSSSGLAGTTTDTQYF.

The V and J genes are TRBV14 and TRBJ2-7, with 10 bases lining up with TRBD1. Germline loops: CDR1 SGHDN, CDR2 FVKESK. V lost 6 bases to trimming and J lost 4 bases; unmatched junction nucleotides: 9. The CDR3 totals 15 residues. The CDR3 sequence is CASRRTGTGVYEQYF. The CDR3 nucleotides read TGTGCCAGCAGACGCACCGGGACAGGGGTTTACGAGCAGTACTTC.

V usage is TRBV5-1 and J usage is TRBJ2-7; 9 bases align to TRBD2. The J segment lost 0 bases and the V segment lost 1 base, leaving 20 bases of the junction unmatched. The CDR3 spans 21 residues. Germline CDR1 reads SGHRS; CDR2 reads YFSETQ. The CDR3 is CASSLYYIGDRVSGSSYEQYF. The CDR3 DNA sequence: TGCGCCAGCAGCTTGTACTATATCGGAGACAGGGTTAGCGGGAGCTCCTACGAGCAGTACTTC.

This clone was detected once. This chain uses TRBV4-1 with TRBJ1-2; 9 bases fit TRBD1. The CDR3 runs to 17 residues. With V trimmed by 4 bases and J by 2 bases, 11 bases remained unmatched. CDR1 and CDR2 from the germline V gene are MGHRA and YSYEKL. CDR3: CASSPTNTGGANYGYTF. DNA for the CDR3: TGCGCCAGCAGCCCCACAAACACAGGGGGCGCAAACTATGGCTACACCTTC.

The V call is TRBV28, the J call TRBJ1-1; D is unresolved. The CDR3 extends over 14 amino acids. Germline V CDR1 and CDR2: MDHEN, SYDVKM. Between the trimmed V and J ends, which lost 2 bases and 7 bases, there was a span of 14 bases. CDR3 bases: TGTGCCAGCAGTTTAGTACGGCGCGTCCTTGAAGCTTTCTTT. This gives the protein CASSLVRRVLEAFF.

This chain joins TRBV7-2 and TRBJ1-6; D is undetermined. Germline CDR1 reads SGHTA; CDR2 reads FQGNSA. V was trimmed by 2 bases and J by 7 bases, leaving 15 bases between them. There are 16 residues in the CDR3. The CDR3 region has the DNA TGTGCCAGCAGCTTATCTCGGGCTGTTGTGAATTCACCCCTCCACTTT. Amino acids: CASSLSRAVVNSPLHF.

This chain uses TRBV4-2 with TRBJ2-1, with no clear D. This CDR3 region has 14 residues. Deletions cut 0 bases from V and 5 bases from J, with 8 bases between. The germline gives CDR1 LGHNA, CDR2 YNFKEQ. CDR3 in amino acids: CASSQDHSHNEQFF. The CDR3 nucleotides are TGTGCCAGCAGCCAAGACCATTCCCACAATGAGCAGTTCTTC.

As for this clone: An end of the junction does not agree with germline; a read error may underlie this. The chain combines TRBV7-7 with TRBJ2-3; D gene ambiguous. Germline values: CDR1 SSHAT, CDR2 FNYEAQ (reference sequence). The CDR3 has 13 amino acids. This CDR3 is CASSLDYTDTQYF. The CDR3 DNA sequence: TGTGCTAGCAGCTTAGATTACACAGATACGCAGTATTTT.

The chain has TRBV11-2 and TRBJ2-1; D may correspond to TRBD1 or TRBD2 (6 bases each). This CDR3 spans 14 amino acids. Germline CDR1 and CDR2: SGHAT and FQNNGV. Trimming took off 5 bases at V and 6 bases at J, with 14 bases between the two ends. CDR3 sequence: CASSGLEGGNEQFF. The CDR3, as DNA: TGTGCCAGCAGCGGCCTAGAGGGGGGCAATGAGCAGTTCTTC.

This chain uses TRBV6-5 with TRBJ2-7, with 8 bases that match TRBD1. The trim removed 6 bases at V and 5 bases at J, leaving 6 bases unmatched. Germline values: CDR1 MNHEY, CDR2 SVGAGI. The CDR3 runs 13 residues. CDR3 sequence reads: CASSHGQGNEQYF. The CDR3 region has the DNA TGTGCCAGCAGCCACGGACAGGGAAACGAGCAGTACTTC.

The chain is built from TRBV5-6 and TRBJ2-7; D is uncertain. CDR1 and CDR2 from the germline V gene are SGHDT and YYEEEE. V was trimmed by 4 bases and J by 1 base, leaving 6 bases between them. This CDR3 region has 12 residues. The CDR3 protein is CASSAFSYEQYF. Here the CDR3 DNA reads TGTGCCAGCAGCGCTTTTTCCTACGAGCAGTACTTC. The whole variable domain, filled in from reference TRBV5-6 and TRBJ2-7, reads DAGVTQSPTHLIKTRGQQVTLRCSPKSGHDTVSWYQQALGQGPQFIFQYYEEEERQRGNFPDRFSGHQFPNYSSELNVNALLLGDSALYLCASSAFSYEQYFGPGTRLTVT.